The rows below give T cell receptor beta chains drawn from one sample of a study of regulatory T cells in long-lasting Graves disease. TCRdb fed the multiplex PCR reads into MiXCR, producing one record per CDR3 protein. The sample lists some 240,000 distinct CDR3 sequences, roughly 19% occurring once. These sequences were also reported in another study, on T cells in Graves' hyperthyroidism and ophthalmopathy.

The specimen was peripheral blood mononuclear cells (PBMCs), collected at new diagnosis, from a patient treated with antithyroid drugs. Source of these receptors: a woman aged 25-40 years with Graves disease. Both conserved end residues are part of each CDR3. The D gene is left open where the match is weak. Rows may omit the clone size; those that give it use once, few, many or a size class.

abundance,j_gene,v_gene,d_gene,CDR3nt,CDR3aa
many,TRBJ2-2,TRBV19,TRBD1,TGTGCCAGTTGGGACAGGGGGCGTTCCCGGTTCACCGGGGAGCTGTTTTTT,CASWDRGRSRFTGELFF
NA,TRBJ2-2,TRBV28,TRBD1,TGTGCCAGCAGTTTACCTAGACAGGGGTTCACCGGGGAGCTGTTTTTT,CASSLPRQGFTGELFF
few,TRBJ2-3,TRBV28,TRBD1,TGTGCCAGCAGTTTTGCCGGGGCAGGGGGCACAGATGCGCAGTATTTT,CASSFAGAGGTDAQYF
NA,TRBJ1-1,TRBV6-2/TRBV6-3,NA,TGTGCCAGCAGTTTTATGACAGGCAGCACTGAAGCTTTCTTT,CASSFMTGSTEAFF
NA,TRBJ2-5,TRBV18,NA,TGTGCCAGCTCACCAGCGACGGACCCTAAGGAGACCCAGTACTTC,CASSPATDPKETQYF
many,TRBJ1-4,TRBV3-1,NA,TGTGCCAGCAGCCAAGTCCCGGCAGGGAGGGAAAAACTGTTTTTT,CASSQVPAGREKLFF
many,TRBJ1-2,TRBV11-2,NA,TGTGCCAGCAGCTTAGGAGGCGTCAGGCTCTCGGGTGGCTACACCTTC,CASSLGGVRLSGGYTF
many,TRBJ2-7,TRBV29-1,TRBD1,TGCAGCGTCATTCCCGGGACAGGGGTCTACGAGCAGTACTTC,CSVIPGTGVYEQYF
NA,TRBJ1-1,TRBV15,NA,TGTGCCACCAGCAGAAGGGGGTTGGGAACAAACCCTGAAGCTTTCTTT,CATSRRGLGTNPEAFF
many,TRBJ1-5,TRBV19,TRBD1,TGTGCCAGTAGACAAGACAGGGGTACCAATCAGCCCCAGCATTTT,CASRQDRGTNQPQHF
NA,TRBJ2-1,TRBV3-1,TRBD2,TGTGCCAGCAGCCAGGAAAGCGGGAGCTCCTACAATGAGCAGTTCTTC,CASSQESGSSYNEQFF
NA,TRBJ2-3,TRBV3-1,TRBD2,TGTGCCAGCAGCCAGTTCGGGGGGGCAGAAGGTACGCAGTATTTT,CASSQFGGAEGTQYF
NA,TRBJ2-3,TRBV2,TRBD2,TGTGCCAGCAGTGATACGAGCGGGAGCACAGGTACGCAGTATTTT,CASSDTSGSTGTQYF
few,TRBJ2-5,TRBV9,TRBD2,TGTGCCAGCAGCGTAGGTTGGGGGGGCCAAGAGACCCAGTACTTC,CASSVGWGGQETQYF
many,TRBJ2-1,TRBV20-1,TRBD1,TGCAGTGCCTCCGGGACAGGGGTCCCAAGCTCCTACAATGAGCAGTTCTTC,CSASGTGVPSSYNEQFF
many,TRBJ2-7,TRBV24-1,NA,TGTGCCACCAGTGGAAGGACACCCCCCTACGAGCAGTACTTC,CATSGRTPPYEQYF
NA,TRBJ1-1,TRBV11-3,NA,TGTGCCAGCCCCGTTGTTCAGGACAAGGTCACTGAAGCTTTCTTT,CASPVVQDKVTEAFF
NA,TRBJ2-3,TRBV20-1,NA,NA,CSARDQGSAARYEQYFGPQYF
many,TRBJ1-1,TRBV7-2,NA,TGTGCCAGCAGCTTGCGAGGGGGGGAGAACACTGAAGCTTTCTTT,CASSLRGGENTEAFF
many,TRBJ2-3,TRBV28,NA,TGTGCCAGCAGTTTATGGGGAGGAAGCACAGATACGCAGTATTTT,CASSLWGGSTDTQYF
few,TRBJ2-5,TRBV14,NA,TGTGCCAGCAGCCAGGGTGCCCTAGAGACCCAGTACTTC,CASSQGALETQYF
many,TRBJ1-2,TRBV19,TRBD1,TGTGCCAGTAGTTCCTCCACAGGGGGCAATTATGGCTACACCTTC,CASSSSTGGNYGYTF
many,TRBJ1-1,TRBV10-2,NA,TGCGCCAGCAATAGAGACAGTGAAGCTTTCTTT,CASNRDSEAFF
many,TRBJ1-1,TRBV6-2/TRBV6-3,NA,TGTGCCAGCAGTCCCGGGCAGGGTCTGAGGAACACTGAAGCTTTCTTT,CASSPGQGLRNTEAFF
many,TRBJ1-5,TRBV18,TRBD1,TGTGCCAGCTCGCAGGGACAGGGGAGACAGCCCCAGCATTTT,CASSQGQGRQPQHF
many,TRBJ2-3,TRBV30,TRBD2,TGTGCCTGGGGAGGGCTAGCGGGACCCACAGATACGCAGTATTTT,CAWGGLAGPTDTQYF
NA,TRBJ2-1,TRBV12-3/TRBV12-4,TRBD2,TGTGCCAGCAGACCAACAACTAGCGGGAGCTCCTACAATGAGCAGTTCTTC,CASRPTTSGSSYNEQFF
many,TRBJ2-2,TRBV20-1,NA,TGCAGTGCTAGATCTGGTTGGTCAAAGGGACCTAACACCGGGGAGCTGTTTTTT,CSARSGWSKGPNTGELFF
many,TRBJ1-1,TRBV6-1,TRBD1,TGTGCCAGCAGACGACACAGGGGAGAGACTGAAGCTTTCTTT,CASRRHRGETEAFF
many,TRBJ1-2,TRBV7-9,NA,TGTGCCAGCAGCGAAGGACACGAAAGAGATGGCTACACCTTC,CASSEGHERDGYTF
many,TRBJ2-5,TRBV14,NA,TGTGCCAGCAGCCAAGACCCACCCTGGCTTCCGACACAAGAGACCCAGTACTTC,CASSQDPPWLPTQETQYF
many,TRBJ2-1,TRBV19,TRBD2,TGTGCCAGTAGTCAACTAGCGGGAGTTGTAGGGGAGCAGTTCTTC,CASSQLAGVVGEQFF
many,TRBJ2-3,TRBV20-1,NA,TGCAGTGCTAGAGAAGCTAGCACAGATACGCAGTATTTT,CSAREASTDTQYF
many,TRBJ1-3,TRBV6-1,NA,TGTGCCAGCAGCCCCCGGCGCTCTGGAAACACCATATATTTT,CASSPRRSGNTIYF
many,TRBJ2-3,TRBV11-3,NA,TGTGCCAGCAGCTTAGCGAGGGCTCTCACAGATACGCAGTATTTT,CASSLARALTDTQYF
NA,TRBJ2-1,TRBV12-3/TRBV12-4,NA,NA,CASSFGRGNEQLF
many,TRBJ2-1,TRBV19,NA,TGTGCCAGTACTTTTAAGTTTGAGGGGCGCGTTGAGCAGTTCTTC,CASTFKFEGRVEQFF
many,TRBJ2-2,TRBV7-3,TRBD1,TGTGCCAGCAGCCGTGGGACAGGCGATAACACCGGGGAGCTGTTTTTT,CASSRGTGDNTGELFF
many,TRBJ2-7,TRBV20-1,TRBD2,TGCAGTGCTAGGAAAGCGGGAGCAGGCGACGAGCAGTACTTC,CSARKAGAGDEQYF
many,TRBJ1-2,TRBV2,NA,TGTGCCAGCAGCCAGGTTTTGGACTACACCTTC,CASSQVLDYTF
NA,TRBJ2-4,TRBV10-3,TRBD1,TGTGCCATCAGTGAGGGGGACAGGATTCAGTACTTC,CAISEGDRIQYF
many,TRBJ2-7,TRBV7-2,TRBD1,TGTGCCAGCAGCTTAAGAGGACAGGGGACTACCTACGAGCAGTACTTC,CASSLRGQGTTYEQYF